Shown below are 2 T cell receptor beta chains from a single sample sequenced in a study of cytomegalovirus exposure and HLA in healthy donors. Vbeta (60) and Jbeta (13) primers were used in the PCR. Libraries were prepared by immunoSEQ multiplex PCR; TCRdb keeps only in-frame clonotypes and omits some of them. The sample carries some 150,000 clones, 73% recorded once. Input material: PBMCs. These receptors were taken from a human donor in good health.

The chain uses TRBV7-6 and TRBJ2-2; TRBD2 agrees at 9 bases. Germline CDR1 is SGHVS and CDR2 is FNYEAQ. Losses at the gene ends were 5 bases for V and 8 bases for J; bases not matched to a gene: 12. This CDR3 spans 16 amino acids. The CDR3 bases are TGTGCCAGCAGCCCCAGGGCGGGGGGGCCCGGTGGGGAGCTGTTTTTT. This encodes CASSPRAGGPGGELFF.

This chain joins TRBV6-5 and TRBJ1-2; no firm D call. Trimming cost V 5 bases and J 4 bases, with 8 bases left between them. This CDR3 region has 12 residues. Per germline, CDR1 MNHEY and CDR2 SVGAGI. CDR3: CASSTGFYGYTF. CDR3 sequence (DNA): TGTGCCAGCAGTACGGGATTCTATGGCTACACCTTC.